Listed below are T cell receptor beta chains from one sample, sequenced in a study of beta chain features in type 1 diabetes. Measured with immunoSEQ multiplex PCR; TCRdb has only the in-frame clones, and not every one. The sample contains about 620,000 clones, around a sixth of which appear only once. Sequenced: naive CD4+ T cells from blood. Receptor source: a man between 18 and 29 years old in good health. Each CDR3 is given with its conserved first and last residue. The D gene is left open where the match is weak. Clone sizes are given selectively: once, few, many, or a class where the clone is expanded.

TRBV29-1	14	NA	NA	TRBJ1-4	TGCAGCGTGACTAGCAGGGCACCTAATGAAAAACTGTTTTTT	CSVTSRAPNEKLFF
TRBV11-2	16	NA	TRBD1	TRBJ2-7	TGTGCCAGCAGCCCTCAGACAGGGAAGGCGTCCTACGAGCAGTACTTC	CASSPQTGKASYEQYF
TRBV25-1	17	few	NA	TRBJ1-3	TGTGCCAGCAGTGATCCTTTTGGGACCGTCTCTGGAAACACCATATATTTT	CASSDPFGTVSGNTIYF
TRBV28	15	few	NA	TRBJ2-1	TGTGCCAGCAGTCTTCCAGGGGAAGATTACAATGAGCAGTTCTTC	CASSLPGEDYNEQFF
TRBV14	13	NA	NA	TRBJ2-7	TGTGCCAGCAGCCAGGCTAGCTCCCTCGAGCAGTACTTC	CASSQASSLEQYF
TRBV20-1	11	few	NA	TRBJ1-2	TGCAGTGCTAGAAAGACGAAGGTAGTCCCCTTC	CSARKTKVVPF
TRBV28	16	NA	NA	TRBJ2-2	TGTGCCAGCAGTTTCTTCGGGCAGGTGGGGGGCGGGGAGCTGTTTTTT	CASSFFGQVGGGELFF
TRBV4-2	15	few	TRBD1	TRBJ2-7	TGTGCCAGCAGCCGCGTCCGGGACAGGGTCTACGAGCAGTACTTC	CASSRVRDRVYEQYF
TRBV19	16	few	NA	TRBJ2-6	TGTGCCAGCTCCGGGACATATCGCTCTGGGGCCAACGTCCTGACTTTC	CASSGTYRSGANVLTF
TRBV2	14	NA	NA	TRBJ2-7	TGTGCCAGCAGGGGGGACGGAAGCTCCTACGAGCAGTACTTC	CASRGDGSSYEQYF
TRBV7-9	16	few	TRBD1	TRBJ2-3	TGTGCCAGCAGCCGAAAAGGGACAGGGTATGGAGATACGCAGTATTTT	CASSRKGTGYGDTQYF
TRBV6-1	12	few	NA	TRBJ2-5	TGTGCCAGCACGGTCCAGGGAGTGACCCAGTACTTC	CASTVQGVTQYF
TRBV9	14	few	NA	TRBJ1-6	TGTGCCAGCAGCGTAGACACAGTTAATTCACCCCTCCACTTT	CASSVDTVNSPLHF
TRBV10-3	15	NA	TRBD2	TRBJ2-5	TGTGCCATCAGTGAGTCTGGCAGCGGGGGAAAGACCCAGTACTTC	CAISESGSGGKTQYF
TRBV27	15	few	TRBD2	TRBJ2-3	TGTGCCAGCAGTTTATTCACTAGCGTCACAGATACGCAGTATTTT	CASSLFTSVTDTQYF
TRBV4-3	16	NA	NA	TRBJ2-7	TGCGCCAGCAGCCAGGGCCGTTTGACAGGACTGTACGAGCAGTACTTC	CASSQGRLTGLYEQYF
TRBV10-3	16	few	NA	TRBJ2-1	TGTGCCATCAGTCTACTAGGAGGGATGGGCTACAATGAGCAGTTCTTC	CAISLLGGMGYNEQFF
TRBV11-1	14	NA	NA	TRBJ1-5	TGTGCCAGCAGCTTAGCAGGAATCAATCAGCCCCAGCATTTT	CASSLAGINQPQHF
TRBV20-1	11	NA	NA	TRBJ1-2	TGCAGTGCTAGGGCGGACTATGGCTACACCTTC	CSARADYGYTF
TRBV5-1	16	NA	NA	TRBJ2-5	TGCGCCAGCAGCTTGGGACAGGTCATAGTAAGGGAGACCCAGTACTTC	CASSLGQVIVRETQYF
TRBV25-1	15	NA	TRBD1	TRBJ2-5	TGTGCCAGCAGTGTCCAGACAGGGCCTCAAGAGGCCCAGTACTTC	CASSVQTGPQEAQYF
TRBV7-2	13	NA	NA	TRBJ2-7	TGTGCCAGCAGCTTAACTCATACCTACGAGCAGTACTTC	CASSLTHTYEQYF
TRBV14	15	few	NA	TRBJ1-5	TGTGCCAGCAGCCAAGATCGAGGGAGGCGCCAGCCCCAGCATTTT	CASSQDRGRRQPQHF
TRBV18	19	NA	TRBD1	TRBJ1-2	TGTGCCAGCTCAGTCACCGGGACAGTGATAGTGTCGTCGGGATATGGCTACACCTTC	CASSVTGTVIVSSGYGYTF
TRBV7-2	15	few	NA	TRBJ1-2	TGTGCCAGCAGCTTAGGTGGAAGGGGGGAGTTAGGCTACACCTTC	CASSLGGRGELGYTF
TRBV19	14	NA	TRBD1	TRBJ1-5	TGTGCCAGTAGAGTCAGGGGGAGCAATCAGCCCCAGCATTTT	CASRVRGSNQPQHF
TRBV9	13	NA	NA	TRBJ1-1	TGTGCCAGCAGCGTACAGGGGCGGACTGAAGCTTTCTTT	CASSVQGRTEAFF
TRBV27	15	few	TRBD2	TRBJ2-5	TGTGCCAGCAGTCGTCTAGCGGGAGGGTTGGAGACCCAGTACTTC	CASSRLAGGLETQYF